The next 13 T cell receptor beta chains were all read from a single sample in a study of OX40 agonist ivuxolimab in advanced cancers. The protocol was immunoSEQ multiplex PCR, while the TCRdb copy is restricted to in-frame clones and leaves out a portion. There are about 20,000 clones in the sample; approximately 87% occur only once, and 50% to 55% lies in the top ten. Sequencing used CD4+ or CD8+ T cells sorted from blood, obtained in a trial of the OX40 agonist ivuxolimab. Receptor source: an adult with an advanced solid tumor such as melanoma, head and neck, liver or kidney cancer.

V is TRBV6-5 and J is TRBJ1-2, with D perhaps matching TRBD1 (5 bases). Trimming took off 2 bases at V and 4 bases at J, with 8 bases between the two ends. CDR1 and CDR2 from the germline V gene are MNHEY and SVGAGI. This CDR3 spans 13 amino acids. CDR3 residues: CASSYAGTYGYTF. CDR3 DNA sequence: TGTGCCAGCAGTTACGCCGGGACCTATGGCTACACCTTC.

The chain employs TRBV19 and TRBJ2-2; 8 bases are a match to TRBD1. J gave up 4 bases and V 0 bases, and 7 bases lay outside the gene matches. The CDR3 contains 17 residues. The germline CDR1 and CDR2 sequences are LNHDA and SQIVND (reference sequence). CDR3 residues: CASSIDPAGGGTGELFF. The CDR3, as DNA: TGTGCCAGTAGTATAGATCCGGCAGGGGGCGGCACCGGGGAGCTGTTTTTT.

The gene calls are TRBV27 and TRBJ2-7; D possibly uses TRBD1 or TRBD2 (6 bases each). Germline lookup yields CDR1 MNHEY and CDR2 SMNVEV (reference sequence). V gave up 5 bases and J gave up 2 bases, with 16 bases separating them. The CDR3 loop spans 15 amino acids. DNA of the CDR3: TGTGCCAGCAGTGACCGGGGCGGGACAACCTACGAGCAGTACTTC. Translating it yields CASSDRGGTTYEQYF.

This chain joins TRBV4-3 and TRBJ2-1; possibly TRBD2 for D (5 bases). V lost 1 base and J 8 bases, leaving 15 bases between the germline ends. Per the germline V gene, CDR1 is LGHNA and CDR2 is YSLEER. The CDR3 consists of 15 residues. CDR3 protein: CASSQGGLVWDEQFF. In nucleotides, the CDR3 is TGCGCCAGCAGCCAAGGAGGACTGGTCTGGGATGAGCAGTTCTTC.

J is TRBJ2-1 and V is TRBV6-6; D is ambiguous. The CDR3 spans 13 residues. Germline CDR1 is MNHNY and CDR2 is SVGAGI (reference sequence). The V end was cut by 6 bases, the J end by 1 base, with 7 bases between. The CDR3 DNA follows: TGTGCCAGCAGCTCCGCTTCCTACAATGAGCAGTTCTTC. Protein product: CASSSASYNEQFF.

The rearrangement uses TRBV4-3 and TRBJ2-3, with D tentatively TRBD1 (6 bases). The CDR3 totals 15 residues. Trimming removed 3 bases at V and 2 bases at J, with 12 bases between. In germline, CDR1 is LGHNA, CDR2 YSLEER. The CDR3 here is CASSHERGFTDTQYF. Written as DNA, the CDR3 is TGCGCCAGCAGCCATGAGAGGGGGTTCACAGATACGCAGTATTTT.

This chain connects TRBV7-9 to TRBJ2-3; tentative D call: TRBD2 (6 bases). The ends were cut back, 2 bases at V and 1 base at J, with 7 bases in the middle. This CDR3 is 14 amino acids long. The germline V gene has CDR1 SEHNR and CDR2 FQNEAQ (reference sequence). The CDR3 DNA reads TGTGCCAGCAGCTTACCGGGAGGCACAGATACGCAGTATTTT. Amino acid sequence: CASSLPGGTDTQYF.

V and J are TRBV27 and TRBJ2-7; D is possibly TRBD2 (6 bases). Trimming took 0 bases from V and 2 from J, leaving 11 bases between them. Germline V gene lookup returns CDR1 MNHEY and CDR2 SMNVEV (reference sequence). The CDR3 spans 15 residues. The CDR3 sequence: CASSLSWAGTYEQYF. CDR3 coding DNA: TGTGCCAGCAGTTTATCGTGGGCGGGGACCTACGAGCAGTACTTC.

This chain connects TRBV23-1 to TRBJ1-4; D may be TRBD1 (5 bases). TRBV23-1 is marked as an open reading frame, function uncertain. The CDR3 loop spans 14 amino acids. V was clipped by 9 bases and J by 3 bases, with 14 bases between them. The CDR3 DNA reads TGCGCCAGATCATCAGGGTTAGCTAATGAAAAACTGTTTTTT. Its protein product is CARSSGLANEKLFF.

The chain uses TRBV19 and TRBJ2-7; 8 bases map to TRBD2. Germline CDR1 and CDR2: LNHDA and SQIVND (reference sequence). The trim removed 3 bases at V and 5 bases at J, leaving 9 bases unmatched. The CDR3 has 15 residues. In nucleotides, the CDR3 is TGTGCCAGTAGTATCTCGGTTGCGGGAGGCAACGAGCAGTACTTC. As protein: CASSISVAGGNEQYF.

This chain connects TRBV5-6 to TRBJ2-1, with D maybe TRBD2 (5 bases). The CDR3 contains 14 residues. Trimming pared 2 bases from V and 4 bases from J, leaving 10 bases between. Per germline, CDR1 SGHDT and CDR2 YYEEEE. CDR3 protein: CASSFYSGYNEQFF. The CDR3 DNA follows: TGTGCCAGCAGCTTCTATTCGGGATACAATGAGCAGTTCTTC. The full variable domain, with the rest looked up from reference TRBV5-6 and TRBJ2-1, is DAGVTQSPTHLIKTRGQQVTLRCSPKSGHDTVSWYQQALGQGPQFIFQYYEEEERQRGNFPDRFSGHQFPNYSSELNVNALLLGDSALYLCASSFYSGYNEQFFGPGTRLTVL.

The V gene is TRBV5-5, the J gene TRBJ2-2, with D perhaps being TRBD1 or TRBD2 (5 bases each). V was pared by 2 bases and J by 10 bases, with 18 bases between. The CDR3 contains 15 residues. Germline CDR1 is SGHKS and CDR2 is YYEKEE (reference sequence). The CDR3 region has the DNA TGTGCCAGCAGCTTCGGACCGGGGCCCGGCTTGGAGCTGTTTTTT. The encoded protein is CASSFGPGPGLELFF.

This chain joins TRBV21-1 and TRBJ2-6; the D segment call TRBD1 is taken from the table without a DNA check. TRBV21-1 is flagged as a pseudogene. The CDR3 has 15 amino acids. CDR3 in amino acids: CASRVQQSRANVLTF. DNA of the CDR3: TGTGCCAGCAGAGTACAACAAAGTCGGGCCAACGTCCTGACTTTC.